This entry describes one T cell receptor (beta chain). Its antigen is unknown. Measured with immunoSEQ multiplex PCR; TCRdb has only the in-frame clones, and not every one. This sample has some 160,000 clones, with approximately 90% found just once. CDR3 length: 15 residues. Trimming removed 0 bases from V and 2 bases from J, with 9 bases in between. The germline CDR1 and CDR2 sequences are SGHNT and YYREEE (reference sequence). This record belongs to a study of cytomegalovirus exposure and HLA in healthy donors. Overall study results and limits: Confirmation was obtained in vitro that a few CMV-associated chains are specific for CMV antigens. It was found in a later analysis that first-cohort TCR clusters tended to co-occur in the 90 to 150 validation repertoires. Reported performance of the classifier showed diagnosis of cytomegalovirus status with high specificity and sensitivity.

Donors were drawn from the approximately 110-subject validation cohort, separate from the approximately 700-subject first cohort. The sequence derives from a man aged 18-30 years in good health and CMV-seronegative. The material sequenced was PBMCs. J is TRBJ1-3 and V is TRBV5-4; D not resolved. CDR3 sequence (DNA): TGTGCCAGCAGCTTGGCCGGGGAAACTGGAAACACCATATATTTT. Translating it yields CASSLAGETGNTIYF. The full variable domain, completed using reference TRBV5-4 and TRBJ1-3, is ETGVTQSPTHLIKTRGQQVTLRCSSQSGHNTVSWYQQALGQGPQFIFQYYREEENGRGNFPPRFSGLQFPNYSSELNVNALELDDSALYLCASSLAGETGNTIYFGEGSWLTVV.